This is a list of T cell receptor beta chains from one sample in a study of cytomegalovirus exposure and HLA in healthy donors. Only in-frame clones appear in the TCRdb table, and some are missing; sequencing was by immunoSEQ multiplex PCR. The table has about 120,000 clones, about 83% seen once. Sequencing was performed on PBMCs. These receptors originate from a woman aged 40 to 50 in good health and CMV-seropositive. Both conserved end residues are part of each CDR3. The D gene is left open where the match is weak. Where a row states a size, it is once, few, many or the class of an expanded clone; other rows omit it.

v_call	clone_size	j_call	d_call	cdr3_nt	cdr3_aa
TRBV11-2	.	TRBJ1-6	.	TGTGCCAGCAGCTTAGAGGGGCCTGCGAATTCACCCCTCCACTTT	CASSLEGPANSPLHF
TRBV7-9	.	TRBJ2-5	.	TGTGCCAGCAGCCTAGCGGGGACAGGAACCCAAGAGACCCAGTACTTC	CASSLAGTGTQETQYF
TRBV6-1	.	TRBJ2-7	.	TGTGCCAGCAGCGAAGACCCTTCAGGAGGCGAGCAGTACTTC	CASSEDPSGGEQYF
TRBV10-2	.	TRBJ2-3	TRBD2	TGCGCCAGCAGTGAGTCTGGCGGGGGAGGGACAGATACGCAGTATTTT	CASSESGGGGTDTQYF
TRBV6-1	.	TRBJ1-4	TRBD1	TGTGCCAGCAAGGACAGGGGGAATGAAAAACTGTTTTTT	CASKDRGNEKLFF
TRBV5-1	few	TRBJ1-1	TRBD1	TGCGCCAGCAGCTTTGGACAGGGGGAAGGGACTGAAGCTTTCTTT	CASSFGQGEGTEAFF
TRBV5-4	.	TRBJ2-7	TRBD1	TGTGCCAGCAGTTCGGGACAGGGGGAGTACGAGCAGTACTTC	CASSSGQGEYEQYF
TRBV7-2	.	TRBJ2-7	TRBD2	TGTGCCAGCAGCCTAGCGGGAGGGAGTTCCTACGAGCAGTACTTC	CASSLAGGSSYEQYF
TRBV21-1	.	TRBJ1-4	.	TGTGCCAGCCCAATACCGGGACAGGGGGAATTGAGGGGTGAAAAACTGTTTTTT	CASPIPGQGELRGEKLFF
TRBV27	.	TRBJ1-2	TRBD1	TGTGCCAGCAGTCCCAATCCGGGACAGGGAGACTATGGCTACACCTTC	CASSPNPGQGDYGYTF
TRBV5-6	.	TRBJ2-1	TRBD2	TGTGCCAGCAGCTTGTTGATACTAGCGCCTACCTACAATGAGCAGTTCTTC	CASSLLILAPTYNEQFF
TRBV5-1	.	TRBJ2-1	TRBD2	TGCGCCAGCAGCTTGAGGACTAGCGGGGGGAACAATGAGCAGTTCTTC	CASSLRTSGGNNEQFF
TRBV2	.	TRBJ2-7	.	TGTGCCACCACGGAGCGGGACAAAATTTACGAGCAGTACTTC	CATTERDKIYEQYF
TRBV5-1	.	TRBJ1-2	TRBD1	TGCGCCAGCAGCTTGGGGACAGGGGGCGGTGGCTACACCTTC	CASSLGTGGGGYTF
TRBV5-4	.	TRBJ2-6	TRBD2	TGTGCCAGCAGCTTGGCAAGTAGCGGGGGGGCCTATGGGGCCAACGTCCTGACTTTC	CASSLASSGGAYGANVLTF
TRBV5-4	few	TRBJ1-3	TRBD1	TGTGCCAGCAGCTACACAGGGGGCGCCGACGGAAACACCATATATTTT	CASSYTGGADGNTIYF
TRBV7-8	.	TRBJ2-1	TRBD2	TGTGCCAGCAGCAAGACTCGGGAGGGCCTTAAATATGAGCAGTTCTTC	CASSKTREGLKYEQFF
TRBV4-3	.	TRBJ2-3	TRBD2	TGCGCCAGCAGCCATCTCGGGAGGACCCCAGATACGCAGTATTTT	CASSHLGRTPDTQYF
TRBV20-1	.	TRBJ2-7	.	TGCAGTGTAAATGAGATCTACGAGCAGTACTTC	CSVNEIYEQYF
TRBV5-1	.	TRBJ2-2	TRBD2	TGCGCCAGCAGCTCGGACTGGGGGGGCACCGGGGAGCTGTTTTTT	CASSSDWGGTGELFF
TRBV4-3	.	TRBJ2-5	.	TGCGCCAGCAGCCAAGATCGGCGGGGTGCAGAGACCCAGTACTTC	CASSQDRRGAETQYF
TRBV16	.	TRBJ2-1	.	TGTGCCAGCAGCCAATTTGAGGAACGCAATGAGCAGTTCTTC	CASSQFEERNEQFF
TRBV7-6	.	TRBJ1-6	TRBD1	TGTGCCAGCAGCTCGGACAGGGGTAATTCACCCCTCCACTTT	CASSSDRGNSPLHF
TRBV21-1	.	TRBJ1-5	.	TGTGCCAACTACCCGGGACAGATAAGATATTATAGCAATCAGCCCCAGCATTTT	CANYPGQIRYYSNQPQHF
TRBV6-1	.	TRBJ1-6	.	TGTGCCAGCAGTGAAAATTTCCGGGGTCGGTCACCCCTCCACTTT	CASSENFRGRSPLHF
TRBV14	.	TRBJ2-7	.	TGTGCCAGCAGCCAGCTTAGGGGAGGACGCATGTACGAGCAGTACTTC	CASSQLRGGRMYEQYF
TRBV6-1	.	TRBJ1-1	TRBD1	TGTGCCAGCAGTGAAAAAGCTAGGCAGGGGGCAAGGGTGAACACTGAAGCTTTCTTT	CASSEKARQGARVNTEAFF
TRBV6-5	.	TRBJ1-6	TRBD1	TGTGCCAGCAGTTACCGGACAGGGAGGGGTAATTCACCCCTCCACTTT	CASSYRTGRGNSPLHF
TRBV12-1	.	TRBJ1-5	.	TGTGCCAGCAGCGAATACCGACAGGGGCTGAGCAATCAGCCCCAGCATTTT	CASSEYRQGLSNQPQHF
TRBV9	.	TRBJ1-2	.	TGTGCCAGCAGCGGAAGCGGAGAGTATACCTTC	CASSGSGEYTF
TRBV11-2	once	TRBJ2-3	TRBD1	TGTGCCAGCAGCTTAGAGAGGACAGGTTCCACAGATACGCAGTATTTT	CASSLERTGSTDTQYF
TRBV29-1	.	TRBJ1-1	TRBD1	TGCAGCGTTGGACAGGGGGCTCTTACTGAAGCTTTCTTT	CSVGQGALTEAFF
TRBV4-2	few	TRBJ2-7	TRBD2	TGTGCCAGCAGCCGCACTAGCGGGGGATCCTACGAGCAGTACTTC	CASSRTSGGSYEQYF
TRBV2	.	TRBJ1-5	.	TGTGCCAGCAGTTTTTTAGGACTCAATCAGCCCCAGCATTTT	CASSFLGLNQPQHF
TRBV4-1	.	TRBJ1-2	TRBD1	TGCGCCAGCAGCCAAGCAGGACAGGGAGTCTATGGCTACACCTTC	CASSQAGQGVYGYTF
TRBV6-1	once	TRBJ2-7	TRBD1	TGTGCCAGCAGTGCCCTGGGACAGGGAAAGGACTACGAGCAGTACTTC	CASSALGQGKDYEQYF
TRBV7-6	.	TRBJ2-7	TRBD2	TGTGCCAGCAGCTTAGCCGGGGGGGGGCAGTACGAGCAGTACTTC	CASSLAGGGQYEQYF
TRBV10-3	.	TRBJ1-6	.	TGTGCCATCAGTCCGGGGTTAAAAGGCCCTATGGGTTCACCCCTCCACTTT	CAISPGLKGPMGSPLHF
TRBV6-1	.	TRBJ1-2	TRBD1	TGTGCCAGCAGGACAGGGGGCCTAGGCTATGGCTACACCTTC	CASRTGGLGYGYTF
TRBV7-3	.	TRBJ2-1	TRBD2	TGTGCCAGCAGCTTCGGACTAGCGGGAGTCAATGAGCAGTTCTTC	CASSFGLAGVNEQFF
TRBV5-6	.	TRBJ2-2	.	TGTGCCAGCAGCCGGGATAGCGGCACCGGGGAGCTGTTTTTT	CASSRDSGTGELFF
TRBV27	.	TRBJ2-1	TRBD1	TGTGCCAGCAGTTGGGCTCAGGGGACAGGGTCTCTCATCCGAGGGGACATCTCCTACAATGAGCAGTTCTTC	CASSWAQGTGSLIRGDISYNEQFF
TRBV11-1	.	TRBJ2-7	.	TGTGCCAGCAGCTCGGGACTCCTGGTTCCAACCTACGAGCAGTACTTC	CASSSGLLVPTYEQYF
TRBV27	.	TRBJ1-2	.	TGTGCCAGCAGCTACCTCGGACAAAACTATGGCTACACCTTC	CASSYLGQNYGYTF
TRBV7-9	.	TRBJ2-7	TRBD1	TGTGCCAGCAGCCCCGGGACAGGGGGTTACGAGCAGTACTTC	CASSPGTGGYEQYF
TRBV5-5	.	TRBJ2-5	.	TGTGCCAGCACCCCCTCCGGGAAACGGGGGGAGACCCAGTACTTC	CASTPSGKRGETQYF
TRBV30	.	TRBJ1-3	.	TGTGCCTGGAGCCGAAGCCACTCTGGAAACACCATATATTTT	CAWSRSHSGNTIYF
TRBV27	.	TRBJ1-4	.	TGTGCCAGCAGTCCAGCGAGCGCAACTAATGAAAAACTGTTTTTT	CASSPASATNEKLFF
TRBV9	.	TRBJ1-2	.	TGTGCCAGCAGCGTAGCAGAACAGGGTACCCGCTACACCTTC	CASSVAEQGTRYTF
TRBV7-2	.	TRBJ1-6	.	TGTGCCAGCAGCTCCAGGGATAGAATCAGCTCACCCCTCCACTTT	CASSSRDRISSPLHF
TRBV19	once	TRBJ2-7	TRBD1	TGTGCCAGTAGACCCGGGACAGGGACTATCCCCTACGAGCAGTACTTC	CASRPGTGTIPYEQYF
TRBV6-5	.	TRBJ2-5	.	TGTGCCAGCACTGCGGGGCTAGGGGCCCAGTACTTC	CASTAGLGAQYF
TRBV7-2	.	TRBJ1-5	.	TGTGCCAGCAGCTTAAAGACAGGCAATCAGCCCCAGCATTTT	CASSLKTGNQPQHF
TRBV29-1	few	TRBJ2-2	.	TGCAGCGTAGCGACTCCCCCAACCGGGGAGCTGTTTTTT	CSVATPPTGELFF
TRBV7-9	.	TRBJ2-1	.	TGTGCCAGCAGCTTAGCGGTCGGGTATGAGCAGTTCTTC	CASSLAVGYEQFF